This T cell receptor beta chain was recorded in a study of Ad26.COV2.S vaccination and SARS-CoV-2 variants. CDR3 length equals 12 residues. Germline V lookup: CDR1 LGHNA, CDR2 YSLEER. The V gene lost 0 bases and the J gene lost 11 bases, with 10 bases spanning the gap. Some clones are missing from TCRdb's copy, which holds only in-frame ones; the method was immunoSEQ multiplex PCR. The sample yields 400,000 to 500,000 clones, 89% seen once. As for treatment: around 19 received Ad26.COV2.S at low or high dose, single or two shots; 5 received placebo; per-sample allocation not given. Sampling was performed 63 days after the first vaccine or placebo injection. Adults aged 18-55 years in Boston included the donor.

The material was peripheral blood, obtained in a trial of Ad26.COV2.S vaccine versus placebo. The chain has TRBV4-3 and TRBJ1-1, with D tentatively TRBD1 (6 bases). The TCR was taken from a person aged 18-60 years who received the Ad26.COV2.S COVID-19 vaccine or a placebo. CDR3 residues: CASSQDRGLAFF. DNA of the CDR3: TGCGCCAGCAGCCAAGATCGGGGGCTGGCTTTCTTT.